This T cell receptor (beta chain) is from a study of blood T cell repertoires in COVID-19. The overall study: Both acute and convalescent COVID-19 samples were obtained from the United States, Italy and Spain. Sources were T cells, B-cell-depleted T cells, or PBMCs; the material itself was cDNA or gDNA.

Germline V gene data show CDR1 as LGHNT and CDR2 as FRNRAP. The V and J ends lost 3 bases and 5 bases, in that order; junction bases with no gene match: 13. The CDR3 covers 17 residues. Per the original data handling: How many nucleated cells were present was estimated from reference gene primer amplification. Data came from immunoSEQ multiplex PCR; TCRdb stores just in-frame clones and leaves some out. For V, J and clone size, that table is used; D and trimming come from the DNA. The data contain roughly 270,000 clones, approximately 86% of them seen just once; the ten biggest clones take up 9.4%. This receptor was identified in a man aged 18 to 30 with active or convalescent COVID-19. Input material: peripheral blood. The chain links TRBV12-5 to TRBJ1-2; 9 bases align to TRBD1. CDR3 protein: CASGFGGSTGGPYGYTF. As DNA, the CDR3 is TGTGCTAGTGGTTTTGGAGGTTCGACAGGGGGACCTTATGGCTACACCTTC.